This T cell receptor (beta chain) was sequenced during a study of T cells in Graves' hyperthyroidism and ophthalmopathy. Background on the study: The blood sample was taken at first diagnosis, before treatment began.

Trimming stripped 6 bases from V and 0 bases from J, with 14 bases between. Germline V gene data show CDR1 as MNHEY and CDR2 as SMNVEV (reference sequence). This CDR3 is built from 15 residues. There were TCR beta CDR3 regions amplified from RNA transcripts. Primed by the HTBI set, a first-round RT-PCR was run on the TCR CDR3. TCRdb passed the multiplex PCR reads through MiXCR, listing each CDR3 protein once. The sample yields hundreds of thousands of distinct CDR3 sequences, about 15% seen once. Study-wide findings and caveats: Most thyroid-expanded clonotypes above 0.001 were also found in blood.

This clonotype was detected many times. The antigen is not known. This clonotype originated in a woman in her late teens or twenties with Graves' hyperthyroidism. The J gene is TRBJ1-1, the V gene TRBV27; D may be TRBD1 (6 bases). Material: blood. In DNA form, the CDR3 reads TGTGCCAGCAGCCACGGAGACAGGCTGAACACTGAAGCTTTCTTT. Its translation: CASSHGDRLNTEAFF.